This T cell receptor (beta chain) is drawn from a study of cytomegalovirus exposure and HLA in healthy donors. The study's findings and limits: Follow-up analysis seemed to connect common viral pathogens with several of the most significant clusters identified.

As concerns this clone: The target antigen is unknown.

Primers included in the PCR were 60 Vbeta and 13 Jbeta primers. Profiled with immunoSEQ multiplex PCR; TCRdb holds only in-frame clones, not every one. The sample includes fewer than 150,000 clones, about four fifths of them seen just once. V gave up 5 bases and J gave up 16 bases, with 21 bases separating them. The CDR3 spans 13 residues. CDR1 and CDR2 (germline): SGHTA, FQGNSA. The V call is TRBV7-2, the J call TRBJ2-1, with D perhaps matching TRBD2 (5 bases). The material sequenced was PBMCs. The TCR sequence derives from a female donor in good health and CMV-seropositive. The CDR3 here is CASSTPPAGRTFF. DNA for the CDR3: TGTGCCAGCAGCACCCCCCCCGCGGGTAGAACCTTCTTC.